This T cell receptor beta chain was recorded in a study of naive and memory T cell subsets. CMV status came from CD4+ T cell IFNgamma after overnight CMV lysate stimulation of fresh PBMCs. This clonotype showed up just a few times. What it binds is unknown. CDR3 length equals 15 residues. With 3 bases removed from V and 4 bases from J, the gap between germline ends came to 16 bases. Germline CDR1 DFQATT, CDR2 SNEGSKA (reference sequence). The beta constant-region primer was an equimolar mix of two oligonucleotides covering TRBC1 and TRBC2. Nested alpha and beta constant-region primers with the SP2 primer drove four PCR rounds on ligated cDNA. A single record per CDR3 protein comes from TCRdb applying MiXCR to the UMI-ligation and nested PCR reads. In the table there are around 160,000 distinct CDR3 sequences, roughly 22% of which are singletons. Study findings and constraints: Possibly reflecting memory cells re-expressing CD45RA, a few larger clonotypes occurred in naive repertoires, especially CD8.

The chain links TRBV20-1 to TRBJ1-5; the D gene is possibly TRBD1 (5 bases). The sample comprised naive CD4+ T cells from blood. The receptor comes from a human donor in good health. The CDR3 sequence: CSASKGLQGNQPQHF. The DNA of the CDR3 is TGCAGTGCTAGTAAGGGGTTACAAGGGAATCAGCCCCAGCATTTT.